This TCR beta chain stems from a study of CXCR3-negative and CXCR3-positive naive CD8 T cells. A remark on this clonotype: What it recognizes is unknown.

TRB cDNA libraries were made by UMI-labeled 5' RACE. TCRdb processed the 5' RACE reads again and assigns one entry to each CDR3 protein, with no DNA. The table for this sample gives around 96,000 distinct CDR3 sequences. Notes on the study in general: Naive subsets expressed similar surface CD5; TRB CDR3 features served to infer TCR strength. Memory cells showed distinct TRBV-TRBJ patterns, while the two naive subsets matched.

Germline V lookup: CDR1 DFQATT, CDR2 SNEGSKA (reference sequence). The CDR3 sequence is 16 residues long. The sample taken for sequencing was naive CXCR3- CD8+ T cells from blood. Sample subset: CD45RO-CCR7+CD27+CD95- naive CD8+ T cells lacking CXCR3 (TNR3-). The source of this sequence is a human donor in good health. Some clones in this sample may be carry-over from other donors' samples. The genes are TRBV20-1 and TRBJ2-1; TCRdb outputs TRBD2, but without DNA this stays unchecked. The CDR3 here is CSAKPTSGGLYNEQFF.